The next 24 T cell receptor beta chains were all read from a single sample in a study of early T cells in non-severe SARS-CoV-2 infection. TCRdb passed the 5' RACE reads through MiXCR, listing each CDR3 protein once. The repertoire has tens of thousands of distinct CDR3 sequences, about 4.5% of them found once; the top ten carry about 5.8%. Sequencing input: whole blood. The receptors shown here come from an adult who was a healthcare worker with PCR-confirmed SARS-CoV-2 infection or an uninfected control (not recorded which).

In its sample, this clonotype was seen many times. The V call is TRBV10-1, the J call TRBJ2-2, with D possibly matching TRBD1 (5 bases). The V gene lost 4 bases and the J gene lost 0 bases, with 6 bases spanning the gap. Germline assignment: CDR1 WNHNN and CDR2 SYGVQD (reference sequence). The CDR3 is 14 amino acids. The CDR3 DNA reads TGCGCCAGCAGTGCAGGGCCGAACACCGGGGAGCTGTTTTTT. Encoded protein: CASSAGPNTGELFF.

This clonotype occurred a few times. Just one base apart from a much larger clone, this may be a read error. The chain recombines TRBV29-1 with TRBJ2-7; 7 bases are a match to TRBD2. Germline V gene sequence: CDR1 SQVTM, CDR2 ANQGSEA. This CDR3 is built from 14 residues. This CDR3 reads CSVGPGRTSCEQYF. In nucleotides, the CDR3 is TGCAGCGTTGGGCCCGGGAGGACCTCCTGCGAGCAGTACTTC.

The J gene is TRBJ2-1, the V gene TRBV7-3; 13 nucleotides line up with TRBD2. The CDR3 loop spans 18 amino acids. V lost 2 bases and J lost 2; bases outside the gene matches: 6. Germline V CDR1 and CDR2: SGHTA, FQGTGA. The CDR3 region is CASSLGRTSGSTYNEQFF. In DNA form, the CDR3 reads TGTGCCAGCAGCTTAGGCCGGACTAGCGGGAGCACCTACAATGAGCAGTTCTTC.

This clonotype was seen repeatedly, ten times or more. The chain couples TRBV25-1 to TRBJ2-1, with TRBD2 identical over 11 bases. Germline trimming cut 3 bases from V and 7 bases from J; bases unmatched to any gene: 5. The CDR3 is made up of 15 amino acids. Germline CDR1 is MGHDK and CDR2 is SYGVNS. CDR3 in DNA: TGTGCCAGCAGTGATACTAGCGGGAGAGGGAATGAGCAGTTCTTC. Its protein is CASSDTSGRGNEQFF.

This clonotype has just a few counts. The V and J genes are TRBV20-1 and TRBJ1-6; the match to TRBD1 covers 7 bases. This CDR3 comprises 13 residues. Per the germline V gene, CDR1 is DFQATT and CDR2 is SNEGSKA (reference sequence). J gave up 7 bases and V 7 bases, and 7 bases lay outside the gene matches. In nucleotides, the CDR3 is TGCAGTGTACAGGGGCCGAGCAATTCACCCCTCCACTTT. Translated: CSVQGPSNSPLHF.

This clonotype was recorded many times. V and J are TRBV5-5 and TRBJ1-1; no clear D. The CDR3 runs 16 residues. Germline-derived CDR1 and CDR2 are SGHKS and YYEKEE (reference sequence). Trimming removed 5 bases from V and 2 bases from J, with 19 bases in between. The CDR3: CASSLAPTGRNTEAFF. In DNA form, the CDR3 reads TGTGCCAGCAGTCTCGCCCCCACTGGGCGTAACACTGAAGCTTTCTTT.

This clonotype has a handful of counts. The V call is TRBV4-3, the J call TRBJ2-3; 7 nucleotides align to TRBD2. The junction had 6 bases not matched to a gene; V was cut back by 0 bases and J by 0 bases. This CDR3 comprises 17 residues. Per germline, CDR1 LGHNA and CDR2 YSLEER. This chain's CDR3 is CASSQDLPAGSTDTQYF. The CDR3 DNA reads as TGCGCCAGCAGCCAAGATCTGCCAGCGGGGAGCACAGATACGCAGTATTTT.

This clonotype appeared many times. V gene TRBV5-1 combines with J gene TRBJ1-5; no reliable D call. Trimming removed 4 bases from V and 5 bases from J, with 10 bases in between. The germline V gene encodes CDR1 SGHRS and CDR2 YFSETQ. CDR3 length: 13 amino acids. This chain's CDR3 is CASSLNWDQPQHF. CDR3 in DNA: TGCGCCAGCAGCCTCAACTGGGATCAGCCCCAGCATTTT.

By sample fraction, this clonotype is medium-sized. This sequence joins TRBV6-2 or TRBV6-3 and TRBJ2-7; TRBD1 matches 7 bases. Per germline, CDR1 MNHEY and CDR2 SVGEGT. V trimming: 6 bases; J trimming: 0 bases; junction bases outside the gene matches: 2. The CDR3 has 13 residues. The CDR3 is CASRDRVSYEQYF. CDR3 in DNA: TGTGCCAGCAGAGACAGGGTCTCCTACGAGCAGTACTTC.

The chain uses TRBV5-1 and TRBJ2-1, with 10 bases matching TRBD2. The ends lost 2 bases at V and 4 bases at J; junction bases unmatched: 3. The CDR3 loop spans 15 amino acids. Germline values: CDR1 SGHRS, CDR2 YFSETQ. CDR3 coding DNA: TGCGCCAGCAGCTTACTAGCGGGGACTTACAATGAGCAGTTCTTC. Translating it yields CASSLLAGTYNEQFF.

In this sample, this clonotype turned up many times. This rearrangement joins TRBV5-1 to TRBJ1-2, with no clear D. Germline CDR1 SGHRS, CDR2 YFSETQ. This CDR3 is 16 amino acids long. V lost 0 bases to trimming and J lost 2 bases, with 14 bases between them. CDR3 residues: CASSLGTGPGNYGYTF. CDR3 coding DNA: TGCGCCAGCAGCTTGGGCACCGGGCCAGGCAACTATGGCTACACCTTC.

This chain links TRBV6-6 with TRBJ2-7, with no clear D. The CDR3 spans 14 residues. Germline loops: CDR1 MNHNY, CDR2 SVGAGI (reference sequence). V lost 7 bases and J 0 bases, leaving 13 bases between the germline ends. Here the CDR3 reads CASIPTASSYEQYF. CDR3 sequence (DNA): TGTGCCAGCATTCCTACAGCGAGCTCCTACGAGCAGTACTTC.

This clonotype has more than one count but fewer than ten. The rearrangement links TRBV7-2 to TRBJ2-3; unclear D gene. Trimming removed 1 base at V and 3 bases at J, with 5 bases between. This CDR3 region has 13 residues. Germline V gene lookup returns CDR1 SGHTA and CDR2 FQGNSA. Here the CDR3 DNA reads TGTGCCAGCAGCTTAGTAGGTACAGATACGCAGTATTTT. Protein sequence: CASSLVGTDTQYF. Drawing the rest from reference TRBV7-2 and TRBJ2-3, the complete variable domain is GAGVSQSPSNKVTEKGKDVELRCDPISGHTALYWYRQSLGQGLEFLIYFQGNSAPDKSGLPSDRFSAERTGGSVSTLTIQRTQQEDSAVYLCASSLVGTDTQYFGPGTRLTVL.

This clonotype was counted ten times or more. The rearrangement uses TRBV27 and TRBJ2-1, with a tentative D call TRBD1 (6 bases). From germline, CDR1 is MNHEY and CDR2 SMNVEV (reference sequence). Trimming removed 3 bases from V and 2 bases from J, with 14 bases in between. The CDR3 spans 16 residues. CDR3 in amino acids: CASSFLPGVTYNEQFF. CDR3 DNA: TGTGCCAGCAGTTTCTTGCCAGGGGTGACCTACAATGAGCAGTTCTTC.

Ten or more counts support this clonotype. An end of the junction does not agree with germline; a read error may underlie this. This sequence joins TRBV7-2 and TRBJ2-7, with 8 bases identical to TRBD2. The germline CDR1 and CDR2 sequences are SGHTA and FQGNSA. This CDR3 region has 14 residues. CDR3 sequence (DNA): TGTGCCAGCAGCCTAGCGGGCAACTCCTACGAGCAGTACTTC. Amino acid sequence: CASSLAGNSYEQYF.

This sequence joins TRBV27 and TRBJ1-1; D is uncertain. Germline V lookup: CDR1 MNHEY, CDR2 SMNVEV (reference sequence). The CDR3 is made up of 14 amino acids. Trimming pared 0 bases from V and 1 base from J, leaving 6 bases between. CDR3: CASSLSWANTEAFF. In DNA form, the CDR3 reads TGTGCCAGCAGTTTATCGTGGGCGAACACTGAAGCTTTCTTT.

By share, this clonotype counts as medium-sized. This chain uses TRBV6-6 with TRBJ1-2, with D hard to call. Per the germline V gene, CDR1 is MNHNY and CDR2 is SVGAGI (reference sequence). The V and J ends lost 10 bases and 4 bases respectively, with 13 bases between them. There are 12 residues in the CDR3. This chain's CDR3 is CATRGVVYGYTF. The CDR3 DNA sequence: TGTGCCACCCGCGGTGTGGTCTATGGCTACACCTTC.

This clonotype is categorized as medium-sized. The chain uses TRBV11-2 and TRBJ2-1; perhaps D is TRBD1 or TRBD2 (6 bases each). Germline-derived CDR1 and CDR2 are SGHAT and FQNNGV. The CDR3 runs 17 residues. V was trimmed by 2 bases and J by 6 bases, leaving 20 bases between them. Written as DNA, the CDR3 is TGTGCCAGCAGCTTAAAGTTTGGACAGCGGGTGGGCAATGAGCAGTTCTTC. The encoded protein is CASSLKFGQRVGNEQFF. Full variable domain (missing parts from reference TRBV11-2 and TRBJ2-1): EAGVAQSPRYKIIEKRQSVAFWCNPISGHATLYWYQQILGQGPKLLIQFQNNGVVDDSQLPKDRFSAERLKGVDSTLKIQPAKLEDSAVYLCASSLKFGQRVGNEQFFGPGTRLTVL.

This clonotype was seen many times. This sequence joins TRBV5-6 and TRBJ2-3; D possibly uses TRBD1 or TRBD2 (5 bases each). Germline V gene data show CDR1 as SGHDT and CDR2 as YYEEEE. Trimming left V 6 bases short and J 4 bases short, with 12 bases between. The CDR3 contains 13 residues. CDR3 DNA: TGTGCCAGCACCTCTCAGGGAGCAGATACGCAGTATTTT. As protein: CASTSQGADTQYF.

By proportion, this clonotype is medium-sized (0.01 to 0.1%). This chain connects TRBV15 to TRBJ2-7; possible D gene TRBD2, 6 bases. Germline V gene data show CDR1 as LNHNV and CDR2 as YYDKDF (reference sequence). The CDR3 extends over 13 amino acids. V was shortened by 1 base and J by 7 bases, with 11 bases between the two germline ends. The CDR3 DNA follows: TGTGCCACCAGCAGAGTACGGGAGTTGGAGCAGTACTTC. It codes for CATSRVRELEQYF.

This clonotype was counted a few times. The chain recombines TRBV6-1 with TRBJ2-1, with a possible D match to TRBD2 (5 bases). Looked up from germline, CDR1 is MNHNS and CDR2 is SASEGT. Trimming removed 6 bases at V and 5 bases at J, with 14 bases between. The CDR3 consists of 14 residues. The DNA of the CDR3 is TGTGCCAGCAGCCCTGCGGGTCTAAACAATGAGCAGTTCTTC. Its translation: CASSPAGLNNEQFF.

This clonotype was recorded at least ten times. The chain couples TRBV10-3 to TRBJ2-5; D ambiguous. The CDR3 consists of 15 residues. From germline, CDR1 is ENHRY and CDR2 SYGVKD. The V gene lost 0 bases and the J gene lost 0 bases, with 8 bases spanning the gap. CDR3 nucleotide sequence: TGTGCCATCAGTGAGTCATGGGATAACCAAGAGACCCAGTACTTC. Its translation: CAISESWDNQETQYF.

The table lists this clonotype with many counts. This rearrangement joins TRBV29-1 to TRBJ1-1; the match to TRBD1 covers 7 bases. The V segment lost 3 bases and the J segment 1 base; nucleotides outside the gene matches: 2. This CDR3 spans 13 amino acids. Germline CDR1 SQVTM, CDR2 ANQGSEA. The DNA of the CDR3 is TGCAGCGTTGAGGGACAGCAGAACACTGAAGCTTTCTTT. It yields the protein CSVEGQQNTEAFF.

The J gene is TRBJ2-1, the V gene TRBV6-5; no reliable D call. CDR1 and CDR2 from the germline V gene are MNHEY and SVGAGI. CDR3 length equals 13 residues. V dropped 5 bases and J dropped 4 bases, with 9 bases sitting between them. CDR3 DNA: TGTGCCAGCAGTCGAGACCAGTACAATGAGCAGTTCTTC. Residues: CASSRDQYNEQFF.